The 32 T cell receptor beta chains below all came from one sample that was sequenced in a study of radiation and T cells in renal cell carcinoma. Treatment reported: treatment-naive control, cytoreductive nephrectomy. Measured with immunoSEQ multiplex PCR; TCRdb has only the in-frame clones, and not every one. The data contain under 30,000 clones, more than 50% of them singletons. Sequencing was performed on tumor tissue, taken from a patient whose treatment was nephrectomy without radiotherapy. Every receptor here comes from a human donor with renal cell carcinoma.

In this sample, this clone turned up a few times. The same CDR3 can be traced to other DNA sequences in this sample. J is TRBJ2-2 and V is TRBV5-1, with a tentative D call TRBD2 (5 bases). Deletions cut 5 bases from V and 1 base from J, with 12 bases between. The CDR3 has 15 amino acids. In germline, CDR1 is SGHRS, CDR2 YFSETQ. The CDR3 region is CASRSSGGNTGELFF. As DNA, the CDR3 is TGCGCCAGCAGATCCAGCGGCGGGAACACCGGGGAGCTGTTTTTT.

There are a few counts of this clone. The chain combines TRBV11-2 with TRBJ1-2, with D hard to call. The CDR3 has 14 amino acids. CDR1 and CDR2 from the germline V gene are SGHAT and FQNNGV. The V and J ends lost 5 bases and 2 bases respectively, with 12 bases between them. The CDR3, as DNA: TGTGCCAGCAGCCTACGGTCGGTAAACTATGGCTACACCTTC. It encodes CASSLRSVNYGYTF.

The genes are TRBV6-5 and TRBJ2-2; D ambiguous. Trimming took off 5 bases at V and 2 bases at J, with 9 bases between the two ends. Germline loops: CDR1 MNHEY, CDR2 SVGAGI. This CDR3 comprises 14 residues. The DNA of the CDR3 is TGTGCCAGCAGTGGGCTCCTCAACACCGGGGAGCTGTTTTTT. Amino acid sequence: CASSGLLNTGELFF.

V usage is TRBV6-6 and J usage is TRBJ2-3; D not certain. Germline V gene sequence: CDR1 MNHNY, CDR2 SVGAGI (reference sequence). With 7 bases removed from V and 5 bases from J, the gap between germline ends came to 19 bases. The CDR3 runs to 15 residues. The CDR3 nucleotides read TGTGCCAGCACCAATCGGGCAGACGATAAAGATACGCAGTATTTT. Translating it yields CASTNRADDKDTQYF.

This sequence joins TRBV7-9 and TRBJ2-3; D is undetermined. Germline loops: CDR1 SEHNR, CDR2 FQNEAQ (reference sequence). Trimming removed 5 bases at V and 4 bases at J, with 7 bases between. CDR3 length: 12 residues. The CDR3 here is CASSHTADTQYF. The CDR3 DNA sequence: TGTGCCAGCAGCCATACCGCAGATACGCAGTATTTT.

This chain connects TRBV7-2 to TRBJ2-5; tentatively, D is TRBD1 (5 bases). The CDR3 sequence is 17 residues long. V lost 5 bases and J lost 6, with 25 bases in between. CDR1 and CDR2 (germline): SGHTA, FQGNSA. DNA of the CDR3: TGTGCCAGCAGCCGAACCTTTCAGGCTAGGGGCAAAAAGACCCAGTACTTC. Protein: CASSRTFQARGKKTQYF.

The chain joins TRBV10-3 to TRBJ2-7; no clear D. CDR3 size: 16 residues. Trimming removed 0 bases from V and 2 bases from J, with 14 bases in between. In germline, CDR1 is ENHRY, CDR2 SYGVKD. The CDR3 loop reads CAISESIGIQAYEQYF. CDR3 bases: TGTGCCATCAGTGAGTCGATAGGGATCCAAGCCTACGAGCAGTACTTC.

This clone was counted at least ten times. The genes are TRBV6-5 and TRBJ2-7, with 9 bases that match TRBD1. Germline V CDR1 and CDR2: MNHEY, SVGAGI. The ends lost 2 bases at V and 3 bases at J; junction bases unmatched: 5. This CDR3 contains 15 residues. CDR3: CASSYEGTGHYEQYF. CDR3 DNA: TGTGCCAGCAGTTACGAGGGGACAGGGCACTACGAGCAGTACTTC.

This sequence joins TRBV7-2 and TRBJ2-5; D perhaps matches TRBD1 (6 bases). Looked up from germline, CDR1 is SGHTA and CDR2 is FQGNSA. Trimming pared 3 bases from V and 5 bases from J, leaving 10 bases between. This CDR3 is built from 13 residues. CDR3: CASSLDSQETQYF. The CDR3 DNA follows: TGTGCCAGCAGCTTGGACAGCCAGGAGACCCAGTACTTC.

The rearrangement uses TRBV9 and TRBJ1-5; no firm D call. Looked up from germline, CDR1 is SGDLS and CDR2 is YYNGEE. The CDR3 totals 11 residues. The germline V and J ends were trimmed by 7 bases and 7 bases, with 9 bases remaining between them. This chain's CDR3 is CASGTGQPQHF. As DNA, the CDR3 is TGTGCCAGCGGCACCGGCCAGCCCCAGCATTTT. Full variable domain (rest looked up from reference TRBV9 and TRBJ1-5): DSGVTQTPKHLITATGQRVTLRCSPRSGDLSVYWYQQSLDQGLQFLIQYYNGEERAKGNILERFSAQQFPDLHSELNLSSLELGDSALYFCASGTGQPQHFGDGTRLSIL.

The table lists this clone with a few counts. The chain joins TRBV7-9 to TRBJ2-6; 9 bases are shared with TRBD1. This CDR3 has 15 residues. Germline CDR1 is SEHNR and CDR2 is FQNEAQ (reference sequence). The V gene end was trimmed by 4 bases and the J gene end by 4 bases; junction bases not matched to a gene: 2. This chain's CDR3 is CASSWTGVGANVLTF. CDR3 in DNA: TGTGCCAGCAGCTGGACAGGGGTCGGGGCCAACGTCCTGACTTTC.

The sample holds a few counts of this clone. V gene TRBV2 combines with J gene TRBJ1-5; D perhaps matches TRBD1 (6 bases). Per germline, CDR1 SNHLY and CDR2 FYNNEI. The CDR3 extends over 15 amino acids. V was pared by 3 bases and J by 1 base, with 10 bases between. The CDR3 DNA reads TGTGCCAGCAGTGACCCGGGGACAAGCAATCAGCCCCAGCATTTT. It is translated as CASSDPGTSNQPQHF.

The chain combines TRBV30 with TRBJ1-1; 7 positions match TRBD1. The CDR3 totals 16 residues. CDR1 and CDR2 (germline): GTSNPN, SVGIG (reference sequence). V was pared by 1 base and J by 5 bases, with 13 bases of the junction left unmatched. In nucleotides, the CDR3 is TGTGCCTGGAGTGAGGACAGGTGGCCGGTTCTGACTGAAGCTTTCTTT. Encoded protein: CAWSEDRWPVLTEAFF.

The rearrangement links TRBV5-4 to TRBJ1-1; TRBD1 might be the D (5 bases). Per the germline V gene, CDR1 is SGHNT and CDR2 is YYREEE (reference sequence). The CDR3 has 15 amino acids. The V and J ends lost 4 bases and 7 bases respectively, with 20 bases between them. The chain's CDR3 is CASSPEPGTIREAFF. The CDR3 region has the DNA TGTGCCAGCAGCCCTGAACCTGGGACGATCCGTGAAGCTTTCTTT.

In its sample, this clone was seen once. The rearrangement uses TRBV19 and TRBJ1-1; the D is unclear. CDR1 and CDR2 from the germline V gene are LNHDA and SQIVND (reference sequence). This CDR3 comprises 16 residues. The V end was cut by 5 bases, the J end by 6 bases, with 22 bases between. The CDR3, as DNA: TGTGCCAGTAGTGATGGTGAGCTCATGATCGGCTCTGAAGCTTTCTTT. Translated, it gives CASSDGELMIGSEAFF.

V and J are TRBV9 and TRBJ2-2; TRBD2 matches 8 bases. Germline lookup yields CDR1 SGDLS and CDR2 YYNGEE. This CDR3 is 16 amino acids long. Trimming took 2 bases from V and 5 from J; bases not matched to a gene: 8. The CDR3 bases are TGTGCCAGCAGCGTTCTGGCGGGGGGCGTTACCGGGGAGCTGTTTTTT. It specifies CASSVLAGGVTGELFF. Supplemented by reference TRBV9 and TRBJ2-2, the full variable domain reads DSGVTQTPKHLITATGQRVTLRCSPRSGDLSVYWYQQSLDQGLQFLIQYYNGEERAKGNILERFSAQQFPDLHSELNLSSLELGDSALYFCASSVLAGGVTGELFFGEGSRLTVL.

The count of this clone is one. The chain employs TRBV10-3 and TRBJ2-6; 12 nucleotides agree with TRBD2. Germline values: CDR1 ENHRY, CDR2 SYGVKD. With 5 bases clipped from V and 0 bases from J, the junction kept 2 bases outside the gene matches. The CDR3 consists of 17 residues. CDR3 bases: TGTGCCATCAGTTTACTAGCGGGGGGCTCTGGGGCCAACGTCCTGACTTTC. Translating gives CAISLLAGGSGANVLTF.

The chain has TRBV6-5 and TRBJ2-7; 9 bases are a match to TRBD1. This CDR3 has 15 residues. Trimming took 0 bases from V and 4 from J; bases not matched to a gene: 4. Germline V gene sequence: CDR1 MNHEY, CDR2 SVGAGI. As DNA, the CDR3 is TGTGCCAGCAGTTACTCGACAGGGGGTAAATACGAGCAGTACTTC. As protein: CASSYSTGGKYEQYF.

This clone has a handful of counts. The rearrangement joins TRBV5-4 to TRBJ2-2; 7 positions agree with TRBD2. This CDR3 comprises 14 residues. The germline CDR1 and CDR2 sequences are SGHNT and YYREEE (reference sequence). Trimming took 3 bases from V and 4 from J; bases not matched to a gene: 3. The CDR3 reads CASSWGGGTGELFF. The DNA for the CDR3 is TGTGCCAGCAGCTGGGGGGGTGGCACCGGGGAGCTGTTTTTT.

V and J are TRBV12-5 and TRBJ1-1; the D is unclear. The germline V and J ends were trimmed by 1 base and 1 base, with 4 bases remaining between them. The CDR3 loop spans 13 amino acids. In germline, CDR1 is LGHNT, CDR2 FRNRAP. CDR3 sequence: CASGLDKNTEAFF. CDR3 DNA: TGTGCTAGTGGTTTGGATAAGAACACTGAAGCTTTCTTT.

This clone was recorded a few times. This CDR3 is also generated by other DNA sequences in the sample. The rearrangement uses TRBV11-2 and TRBJ1-2; D gene ambiguous. From germline, CDR1 is SGHAT and CDR2 FQNNGV. This CDR3 has 12 amino acids. V lost 1 base, J lost 8 bases, and 8 bases lay in between. The CDR3 sequence is CASSLGIRGYTF. Here the CDR3 DNA reads TGTGCCAGCAGCTTAGGGATACGAGGCTACACCTTC.

The chain carries TRBV6-1 and TRBJ1-1; TRBD1 matches at 8 bases. Trimming cost V 3 bases and J 10 bases; bases outside gene matches: 22. The germline V gene has CDR1 MNHNS and CDR2 SASEGT. This CDR3 region has 18 residues. CDR3 sequence: CASSEYRQGAIPGIGAFF. In DNA form, the CDR3 reads TGTGCCAGCAGTGAGTATCGGCAGGGGGCGATTCCGGGGATTGGAGCTTTCTTT.

The chain is built from TRBV7-2 and TRBJ1-1; no clear D. Trimming left V 1 base short and J 5 bases short, with 8 bases between. The CDR3 spans 13 residues. Germline CDR1 is SGHTA and CDR2 is FQGNSA. The CDR3 loop reads CASSLGDWTEAFF. The CDR3 nucleotides read TGTGCCAGCAGCTTAGGGGATTGGACTGAAGCTTTCTTT. Looking up the rest from reference TRBV7-2 and TRBJ1-1 gives the full variable domain: GAGVSQSPSNKVTEKGKDVELRCDPISGHTALYWYRQSLGQGLEFLIYFQGNSAPDKSGLPSDRFSAERTGGSVSTLTIQRTQQEDSAVYLCASSLGDWTEAFFGQGTRLTVV.

The CDR3 nucleotides read TGTGCCAGCAGCTTAAATGGGGGCATCGACGAGCAGTACTTC. It specifies CASSLNGGIDEQYF. The V and J genes are TRBV7-3 and TRBJ2-7; D perhaps matches TRBD1 (6 bases). Germline-derived CDR1 and CDR2 are SGHTA and FQGTGA. The CDR3 totals 14 residues. Trimming pared 1 base from V and 5 bases from J, leaving 12 bases between. The full variable domain, completed using reference TRBV7-3 and TRBJ2-7, is GAGVSQTPSNKVTEKGKYVELRCDPISGHTALYWYRQSLGQGPEFLIYFQGTGAADDSGLPNDRFFAVRPEGSVSTLKIQRTERGDSAVYLCASSLNGGIDEQYFGPGTRLTVT.

V gene TRBV30 combines with J gene TRBJ2-5; D is possibly TRBD2 (7 bases). The J call may be incorrect, as the DNA end agrees better with TRBJ2-7. Germline V lookup: CDR1 GTSNPN, CDR2 SVGIG (reference sequence). There are 16 residues in the CDR3. Here the CDR3 reads CAWSVGGGRTYYEQYF. The CDR3, as DNA: TGTGCCTGGAGTGTTGGGGGGGGCCGGACCTACTACGAGCAGTACTTC.

This clone came up a few times. The chain uses TRBV18 and TRBJ2-7; TRBD1 agrees at 7 bases. From germline, CDR1 is KGHSH and CDR2 LQKENI. Trimming cost V 5 bases and J 0 bases; bases outside gene matches: 7. This CDR3 is 15 amino acids long. CDR3 in DNA: TGTGCCAGCTCAACCCGGGACAGTGTCTCCTACGAGCAGTACTTC. This gives the protein CASSTRDSVSYEQYF.

By share, this clone ranks as medium-sized. The chain couples TRBV27 to TRBJ1-6; no definite D call. This CDR3 is built from 17 residues. The V end lost 0 bases, the J end lost 10 bases, and 19 bases lay between the germline ends. The germline CDR1 and CDR2 sequences are MNHEY and SMNVEV (reference sequence). CDR3 protein: CASSLSGGKGGRSPLHF. CDR3 DNA sequence: TGTGCCAGCAGTTTATCGGGTGGGAAGGGAGGAAGATCACCCCTCCACTTT.

The chain combines TRBV2 with TRBJ1-5; D remains unclear. Germline V lookup: CDR1 SNHLY, CDR2 FYNNEI. V shed 1 base and J shed 4 bases, with 14 bases lying between them. The CDR3 has 16 amino acids. The CDR3 region has the DNA TGTGCCAGCAGTGAAGGCGGCGGTTGGGGAAATCAGCCCCAGCATTTT. This gives the protein CASSEGGGWGNQPQHF. The entire variable domain, with the rest obtained from reference TRBV2 and TRBJ1-5, is as follows: EPEVTQTPSHQVTQMGQEVILRCVPISNHLYFYWYRQILGQKVEFLVSFYNNEISEKSEIFDDQFSVERPDGSNFTLKIRSTKLEDSAMYFCASSEGGGWGNQPQHFGDGTRLSIL.

This clone was counted once. The V call is TRBV15, the J call TRBJ2-3; D may be TRBD1 (5 bases). Trimming cost V 3 bases and J 5 bases, with 9 bases left between them. Per germline, CDR1 LNHNV and CDR2 YYDKDF (reference sequence). The CDR3 sequence is 13 residues long. CDR3 nucleotides: TGTGCCACCAGCAGCAGGGAAGAAGATACGCAGTATTTT. Its translation is CATSSREEDTQYF.

The rearrangement joins TRBV18 to TRBJ2-7; 7 bases agree with TRBD2. Germline values: CDR1 KGHSH, CDR2 LQKENI. The J segment lost 0 bases and the V segment lost 3 bases, leaving 2 bases of the junction unmatched. This CDR3 has 14 amino acids. CDR3 coding DNA: TGTGCCAGCTCACCCGGGGGGAGCTCCTACGAGCAGTACTTC. Protein product: CASSPGGSSYEQYF.

This chain uses TRBV10-3 with TRBJ1-1, with TRBD1 as a possible D gene (6 bases). Germline V gene sequence: CDR1 ENHRY, CDR2 SYGVKD. This CDR3 is built from 13 residues. Trimming took off 7 bases at V and 5 bases at J, with 14 bases between the two ends. CDR3 nucleotide sequence: TGTGCCATCAATGAAGGGGGGAGGACTGAAGCTTTCTTT. Its protein product is CAINEGGRTEAFF.

The DNA for the CDR3 is TGTGCCAGCAGCTTAGGGGGGACAGGTTACAATGAGCAGTTCTTC. The encoded protein is CASSLGGTGYNEQFF. The chain carries TRBV7-9 and TRBJ2-1; 8 nucleotides match TRBD1. The CDR3 extends over 15 amino acids. The V and J ends lost 1 base and 4 bases, in that order; junction bases with no gene match: 3. Germline CDR1 and CDR2: SEHNR and FQNEAQ (reference sequence).